The 12 T cell receptor beta chains below come from one sample, sequenced in a study of cytomegalovirus exposure and HLA in healthy donors. This table comes from immunoSEQ multiplex PCR, and its TCRdb copy is limited to in-frame clones, with some not included. The sample records about 78,000 clones, roughly 95% being singletons. The sample was PBMCs. Receptors originate from a man aged 18 to 29 in good health and CMV-seropositive.

CDR3 nucleotides: TGTGCCAGCAGTTTCATTAGCGGGAGGTTCTCCTACGAGCAGTACTTC. As protein: CASSFISGRFSYEQYF. This rearrangement joins TRBV28 to TRBJ2-7, with TRBD2 matching 10 bases. In germline, CDR1 is MDHEN, CDR2 SYDVKM. The CDR3 is 16 residues long. Trimming took 3 bases from V and 0 from J; bases not matched to a gene: 5.

V is TRBV7-9 and J is TRBJ2-1, with TRBD2 matching 9 bases. Germline CDR1 and CDR2: SEHNR and FQNEAQ (reference sequence). J lost 3 bases, V lost 5 bases, and 11 bases had no gene match. This CDR3 comprises 17 residues. The CDR3 DNA reads TGTGCCAGCAGCGTCCCGAGGCTAGCGGGATTCTACAATGAGCAGTTCTTC. Protein sequence: CASSVPRLAGFYNEQFF.

The chain employs TRBV4-1 and TRBJ1-1; no reliable D call. The CDR3 runs 15 residues. Per the germline V gene, CDR1 is MGHRA and CDR2 is YSYEKL. V was trimmed by 4 bases and J by 4 bases, leaving 16 bases between them. CDR3 sequence (DNA): TGCGCCAGCAGCCTAGACGCTCCGGGAGGCACTGAAGCTTTCTTT. As protein: CASSLDAPGGTEAFF.

The rearrangement joins TRBV28 to TRBJ2-1; D perhaps matches TRBD2 (6 bases). Per germline, CDR1 MDHEN and CDR2 SYDVKM. This CDR3 is 16 amino acids long. Trimming removed 3 bases from V and 9 bases from J, with 21 bases in between. CDR3 sequence: CASSLGFRRGSAEQFF. The CDR3 coding sequence is TGTGCCAGCAGTTTGGGCTTTAGGAGGGGATCGGCTGAGCAGTTCTTC. Based on the CDR3 plus reference TRBV28 and TRBJ2-1, the full variable domain is DVKVTQSSRYLVKRTGEKVFLECVQDMDHENMFWYRQDPGLGLRLIYFSYDVKMKEKGDIPEGYSVSREKKERFSLILESASTNQTSMYLCASSLGFRRGSAEQFFGPGTRLTVL.

The V and J genes are TRBV28 and TRBJ2-3; TRBD2 might be the D (6 bases). Germline CDR1 and CDR2: MDHEN and SYDVKM. The CDR3 consists of 13 residues. V was shortened by 3 bases and J by 5 bases, with 9 bases between the two germline ends. As DNA, the CDR3 is TGTGCCAGCAGTTTCGGGGGAGAAGATACGCAGTATTTT. Its protein is CASSFGGEDTQYF.

CDR3 sequence: CASSVAAGEQYF. The CDR3 DNA is TGTGCCAGCAGCGTAGCGGCGGGCGAGCAGTACTTC. The chain carries TRBV9 and TRBJ2-7; a weak D match, TRBD2 (5 bases). Germline V lookup: CDR1 SGDLS, CDR2 YYNGEE. This CDR3 comprises 12 residues. With 0 bases removed from V and 6 bases from J, the gap between germline ends came to 7 bases.

V and J are TRBV11-2 and TRBJ2-1; 12 bases align to TRBD2. Germline CDR1 and CDR2: SGHAT and FQNNGV. Losses at the gene ends were 5 bases for V and 2 bases for J; bases not matched to a gene: 4. The CDR3 has 16 residues. The CDR3 nucleotides are TGTGCCAGCAGCGAACGACTAGCGGGAGCCTACAATGAGCAGTTCTTC. It specifies CASSERLAGAYNEQFF.

Written as DNA, the CDR3 is TGCGCCAGCGCCGAGACCCTAGCGGGAGGCCATGAGCAGTTCTTC. Its translation: CASAETLAGGHEQFF. The V and J genes are TRBV10-2 and TRBJ2-1; 11 nucleotides match TRBD2. V was pared by 8 bases and J by 8 bases, with 11 bases of the junction left unmatched. Germline CDR1 and CDR2: WSHSY and SAAADI. CDR3 length equals 15 residues.

The gene calls are TRBV10-1 and TRBJ2-7; 8 bases match TRBD1. The germline V gene has CDR1 WNHNN and CDR2 SYGVQD (reference sequence). CDR3 size: 16 residues. Unmatched junction bases numbered 14, after V lost 3 bases and J lost 7 bases. The CDR3 is CASSDLGQGKLGEQYF. DNA for the CDR3: TGCGCCAGCAGTGACCTCGGACAGGGAAAACTGGGAGAGCAGTACTTC.

V gene TRBV27 combines with J gene TRBJ2-1; TRBD2 matches at 11 bases. Germline loops: CDR1 MNHEY, CDR2 SMNVEV (reference sequence). V lost 5 bases, J lost 5 bases, and 5 bases stayed unmatched. CDR3 length equals 15 residues. CDR3 sequence (DNA): TGTGCCAGCAGTATTAGCGGGAGGGGGCACAATGAGCAGTTCTTC. It is translated as CASSISGRGHNEQFF.

The chain uses TRBV21-1 and TRBJ2-7; the table assigns TRBD2, which was not confirmed against the DNA. TRBV21-1 represents a pseudogene. The length of the CDR3 is 15 residues. The CDR3 protein is CASSPGLAGPYEQYF. CDR3 sequence (DNA): TGTGCCAGCAGCCCCGGACTAGCGGGACCCTACGAGCAGTACTTC.

This chain joins TRBV18 and TRBJ2-3; D may be TRBD2 (6 bases). The CDR3 contains 16 residues. V shed 0 bases and J shed 4 bases, with 14 bases lying between them. Germline V CDR1 and CDR2: KGHSH, LQKENI. In DNA form, the CDR3 reads TGTGCCAGCTCACCACCGGCGCTAGCGTGGCCAGATACGCAGTATTTT. The encoded protein is CASSPPALAWPDTQYF.